Listed below are T cell receptor beta chains from one sample, sequenced in a study of CD8 T cells in Susac syndrome. A single record per CDR3 protein comes from TCRdb applying MiXCR to the immunoSEQ multiplex PCR reads. The sample holds 150,000 to 200,000 distinct CDR3 sequences, around 94% seen once. Sequenced sample: CD4+ T cells from PBMCs. These receptor sequences come from a human donor with Susac syndrome. Both conserved end residues are part of each CDR3. Each record gives: J gene, D gene, V gene, clone size, CDR3 DNA, CDR3 protein. D genes are given only for firm matches. Clone size is stated in some rows and not others, as once, few, many or a class when expanded.

TRBJ1-6 TRBD1 TRBV18 NA TGTGCCAGCTCACCACTAGGACAGGATAATTCACCCCTCCACTTT CASSPLGQDNSPLHF
TRBJ1-1 NA TRBV10-2 NA TGCGCCAGCAGCGCGTGGGGGGCCACTGAAGCTTTCTTT CASSAWGATEAFF
TRBJ1-5 NA TRBV30 NA TGTGCCTGGACCCTAGCAGGGTTCAATCAGCCCCAGCATTTT CAWTLAGFNQPQHF
TRBJ1-5 TRBD1 TRBV5-1 once TGCGCCAGCAGCCCGGACAGGGGGGAACAGCCCCAGCATTTT CASSPDRGEQPQHF
TRBJ1-2 NA TRBV20-1 NA TGCAGTGCTAACGTCCTCCCCCTCTATGGCTACACCTTC CSANVLPLYGYTF
TRBJ2-3 NA TRBV20-1 NA TGCAGTGCCAGCTCCCCGGTGAGGGATACGCAGTATTTT CSASSPVRDTQYF
TRBJ2-1 NA TRBV14 NA TGTGCCAGCAGCCAAGTAAGGTCAAGTAGTTTTGGTGAGCAGTTCTTC CASSQVRSSSFGEQFF
TRBJ2-2 TRBD1 TRBV3-1 NA TGTGCCAGCAGGCGCCGGACAGGGGGAGGTACCGGGGAGCTGTTTTTT CASRRRTGGGTGELFF
TRBJ1-1 NA TRBV3-1 NA TGTGCCAGCAGCCAACCTAAGGGGTGGGGCACTGAAGCTTTCTTT CASSQPKGWGTEAFF
TRBJ2-3 NA TRBV9 NA TGTGCCAGCAGTTCTTCAGGTCTTGGGGGGAGCCGGACAGATACGCAGTATTTT CASSSSGLGGSRTDTQYF
TRBJ1-1 NA TRBV20-1 NA TGCAGTGCCGGGGGCGGGGTAGGGAACACTGAAGCTTTCTTT CSAGGGVGNTEAFF
TRBJ2-3 TRBD2 TRBV27 NA TGTGCCAGCAGCCCTATACTAGCGGGGGGGCTTGGAGATACGCAGTATTTT CASSPILAGGLGDTQYF
TRBJ1-6 NA TRBV5-6 NA TGTGCCAGCAGCTTGGACACGGGGTCCAATTCACCCCTCCACTTT CASSLDTGSNSPLHF
TRBJ2-7 TRBD2 TRBV9 NA TGTGCCAGCAGCGTAGCTAGCGGGGGGGCGTACGAGCAGTACTTC CASSVASGGAYEQYF
TRBJ1-2 TRBD1 TRBV12-3/TRBV12-4 NA TGTGCCAGCAGTTTAAGGGCGGGACAGTATGGCTACACCTTC CASSLRAGQYGYTF
TRBJ1-2 TRBD1 TRBV30 NA TGTGCCTGGAGTGCGGGACAGGGAAACTATGGCTACACCTTC CAWSAGQGNYGYTF